This TCR beta chain appears in the sequencing data of a study of blood T cell repertoires in COVID-19. Germline V gives CDR1 SGHRS, CDR2 YFSETQ. Trimming left V 7 bases short and J 7 bases short, with 12 bases between. The CDR3 runs to 11 residues. Per the original data handling: Estimation of nucleated cell counts relied on the amplification of reference gene primers. Method: immunoSEQ multiplex PCR; TCRdb's copy keeps in-frame clones and lacks some. D and trimming come from the DNA, and the V and J calls and clone size come from that table. The data hold about 72,000 clones, with 82% observed a single time.

The sample was peripheral blood. This receptor was obtained from a human donor in a cohort sampled during active COVID-19. V gene TRBV5-1 combines with J gene TRBJ2-7; weak D call: TRBD2 (5 bases). The CDR3 loop is CASVGGGEQYF. In DNA, the CDR3 is TGCGCCAGCGTTGGTGGCGGGGAGCAGTACTTC. Full variable domain (rest looked up from reference TRBV5-1 and TRBJ2-7): KAGVTQTPRYLIKTRGQQVTLSCSPISGHRSVSWYQQTPGQGLQFLFEYFSETQRNKGNFPGRFSGRQFSNSRSEMNVSTLELGDSALYLCASVGGGEQYFGPGTRLTVT.